Shown below are 12 T cell receptor beta chains from a single sample sequenced in a study of T cell responses to AZD1222 COVID-19 vaccine. Repertoires were generated with immunoSEQ multiplex PCR, while TCRdb's copy carries only in-frame clones and drops some. This table holds 150,000 to 200,000 clones, approximately 91% found once. Material: peripheral blood, obtained on day 0 of AZD1222 vaccination. These receptors came from an adult in good health.

The J gene is TRBJ1-1, the V gene TRBV6-5, with 9 positions matching TRBD1. Losses at the gene ends were 6 bases for V and 1 base for J; bases not matched to a gene: 3. The CDR3 is made up of 14 amino acids. Germline values: CDR1 MNHEY, CDR2 SVGAGI. The CDR3 protein is CASRTGGRNTEAFF. CDR3 coding DNA: TGTGCCAGCAGGACAGGGGGGCGGAACACTGAAGCTTTCTTT.

The genes are TRBV28 and TRBJ2-7; D call uncertain. Germline V lookup: CDR1 MDHEN, CDR2 SYDVKM. This CDR3 comprises 14 residues. V lost 3 bases and J lost 0, with 9 bases in between. The CDR3 sequence: CASSFSTHSYEQYF. The CDR3 DNA follows: TGTGCCAGCAGTTTCAGTACCCACTCCTACGAGCAGTACTTC. Drawing the rest from reference TRBV28 and TRBJ2-7, the complete variable domain is DVKVTQSSRYLVKRTGEKVFLECVQDMDHENMFWYRQDPGLGLRLIYFSYDVKMKEKGDIPEGYSVSREKKERFSLILESASTNQTSMYLCASSFSTHSYEQYFGPGTRLTVT.

This chain connects TRBV11-2 to TRBJ1-5; D is undetermined. CDR3 length: 13 residues. Germline V CDR1 and CDR2: SGHAT, FQNNGV. Trimming left V 3 bases short and J 4 bases short, with 7 bases between. CDR3 in amino acids: CASSFKSNQPQHF. The CDR3, as DNA: TGTGCCAGCAGCTTTAAGTCAAATCAGCCCCAGCATTTT.

The V and J genes are TRBV28 and TRBJ1-5; weak D call: TRBD1 (5 bases). This CDR3 region has 16 residues. Trimming removed 10 bases from V and 6 bases from J, with 25 bases in between. Germline CDR1 and CDR2: MDHEN and SYDVKM. The CDR3 bases are TGTGCCACCTTACCGGGGGGGAGGGGCAATTTTCAGCCCCAGCATTTT. Protein product: CATLPGGRGNFQPQHF.

CDR3 sequence (DNA): TGTGCCAGCAGTGTTAACCATGGACAGGGTGTCAATGAGCAGTTCTTC. This sequence encodes CASSVNHGQGVNEQFF. This rearrangement joins TRBV2 to TRBJ2-1, with TRBD1 matching over 8 bases. Germline values: CDR1 SNHLY, CDR2 FYNNEI. This CDR3 region has 16 residues. The J segment lost 6 bases and the V segment lost 4 bases, leaving 11 bases of the junction unmatched.

This clone came up once. The same CDR3 arises from other DNA sequences in this sample as well. The chain carries TRBV5-4 and TRBJ1-1; TRBD1 might be the D (6 bases). The V and J ends lost 1 base and 4 bases respectively, with 8 bases between them. The CDR3 is 13 amino acids. Germline V lookup: CDR1 SGHNT, CDR2 YYREEE (reference sequence). In nucleotides, the CDR3 is TGTGCCAGCAGCTTGACAGGGACCACTGAAGCTTTCTTT. This codes for CASSLTGTTEAFF.

This rearrangement joins TRBV5-1 to TRBJ2-5; TRBD1 matches at 8 bases. The CDR3 consists of 16 residues. V lost 0 bases and J lost 4; bases outside the gene matches: 8. Germline V gives CDR1 SGHRS, CDR2 YFSETQ. The CDR3 coding sequence is TGCGCCAGCAGCTTGGCGCGCCGACAGGGGACAGAGACCCAGTACTTC. Its protein is CASSLARRQGTETQYF.

The V call is TRBV28, the J call TRBJ1-2; 7 bases are shared with TRBD1. Germline values: CDR1 MDHEN, CDR2 SYDVKM. This CDR3 contains 13 residues. The V gene end was trimmed by 6 bases and the J gene end by 4 bases; junction bases not matched to a gene: 5. The CDR3 coding sequence is TGTGCCAGCAGCCAGGACAGGTCCTATGGCTACACCTTC. The encoded protein is CASSQDRSYGYTF.

The rearrangement joins TRBV9 to TRBJ1-2; D remains ambiguous. CDR1 SGDLS and CDR2 YYNGEE come from the germline V gene. V lost 0 bases, J lost 7 bases, and 13 bases lay in between. CDR3 length: 14 residues. The CDR3: CASSVGVTVAGYTF. The CDR3 coding sequence is TGTGCCAGCAGCGTAGGAGTGACCGTGGCTGGCTACACCTTC.

The CDR3 spells CASSSPNEKLFF. The DNA of the CDR3 is TGTGCCAGCAGTTCCCCCAATGAAAAACTGTTTTTT. The V call is TRBV27, the J call TRBJ1-4; D not resolved. Trimming stripped 4 bases from V and 5 bases from J, with 5 bases between. CDR1 MNHEY and CDR2 SMNVEV come from the germline V gene (reference sequence). This CDR3 contains 12 residues.

V and J are TRBV27 and TRBJ2-1; D is uncertain. The CDR3 contains 15 residues. The germline V gene encodes CDR1 MNHEY and CDR2 SMNVEV (reference sequence). V was cut by 2 bases and J by 2 bases, with 10 bases left in between. Here the CDR3 reads CASSLRPPPYNEQFF. The CDR3 nucleotides are TGTGCCAGCAGTTTACGGCCCCCGCCCTACAATGAGCAGTTCTTC.

The chain is built from TRBV5-4 and TRBJ2-7; TRBD2 matches 12 bases. CDR3 length: 16 residues. In germline, CDR1 is SGHNT, CDR2 YYREEE (reference sequence). J lost 4 bases, V lost 4 bases, and 9 bases had no gene match. The CDR3 loop is CASSRPSSGREYEQYF. The CDR3 nucleotides read TGTGCCAGCAGCAGGCCCTCTAGCGGGAGGGAATACGAGCAGTACTTC.